A selection of T cell receptor beta chains follows, all from one sample in a study of blood T cell repertoires in COVID-19. Sequencing was performed with immunoSEQ multiplex PCR; in TCRdb, only in-frame clones are kept and a portion is missing. The sample includes 110,000 to 150,000 clones, over 80% seen only once; the top ten take over 9%. The sample was PBMCs or T cells enriched from blood (not recorded which). These receptors were taken from a man between 60 and 75 years old who had recovered from COVID-19. Both conserved end residues are part of each CDR3. The D gene is left open where the match is weak. Clone size is given for some rows only: seen once, a few or many times, or a class if the clone is expanded.

abundance: NA
j_gene: TRBJ2-7
v_gene: TRBV27
d_gene: TRBD2
len: 15
CDR3nt: TGTGCCAGCAGTCCCCGGACTAGCACGGGGTACGAGCAGTACTTC
CDR3aa: CASSPRTSTGYEQYF

abundance: NA
j_gene: TRBJ1-5
v_gene: TRBV7-8
d_gene: TRBD1
len: 13
CDR3nt: TGTGCCAGCAGCACCGACAGGGATCAGCCCCAGCATTTT
CDR3aa: CASSTDRDQPQHF

abundance: NA
j_gene: TRBJ1-5
v_gene: TRBV6-5
d_gene: NA
len: 13
CDR3nt: TGTGCCAGCCTTTACAGGGCCAATCAGCCCCAGCATTTT
CDR3aa: CASLYRANQPQHF

abundance: NA
j_gene: TRBJ1-1
v_gene: TRBV2
d_gene: NA
len: 12
CDR3nt: TGTGCCAGCAGTCAAATGAACACTGAAGCTTTCTTT
CDR3aa: CASSQMNTEAFF

abundance: few
j_gene: TRBJ2-2
v_gene: TRBV13
d_gene: TRBD2
len: 20
CDR3nt: TGTGCCAGCAGCTCCTATACCCGGACTAGCGGGAGGGCTAACACCGGGGAGCTGTTTTTT
CDR3aa: CASSSYTRTSGRANTGELFF

abundance: NA
j_gene: TRBJ1-2
v_gene: TRBV11-2
d_gene: NA
len: 13
CDR3nt: TGTGCCAGCAGCCCCCCCTCGAGGAATGGCTACACCTTC
CDR3aa: CASSPPSRNGYTF

abundance: NA
j_gene: TRBJ1-3
v_gene: TRBV5-6
d_gene: NA
len: 15
CDR3nt: TGTGCCAGCAGCTTGAACCCGGTCTCTGGAAACACCATATATTTT
CDR3aa: CASSLNPVSGNTIYF

abundance: NA
j_gene: TRBJ2-5
v_gene: TRBV14
d_gene: TRBD2
len: 12
CDR3nt: TGTGCCAGCGGGACTAGCCAAGAGACCCAGTACTTC
CDR3aa: CASGTSQETQYF

abundance: NA
j_gene: TRBJ2-1
v_gene: TRBV5-5
d_gene: TRBD1
len: 15
CDR3nt: TGTGCCAGCAGCCAAGGACAGGGGTGGTACAATGAGCAGTTCTTC
CDR3aa: CASSQGQGWYNEQFF

abundance: medium-sized
j_gene: TRBJ2-7
v_gene: TRBV7-2
d_gene: TRBD2
len: 14
CDR3nt: TGTGCCAGCAGCTACCAAGCGGGAGCTAACGAGCAGTACTTC
CDR3aa: CASSYQAGANEQYF

abundance: NA
j_gene: TRBJ2-3
v_gene: TRBV7-3
d_gene: NA
len: 15
CDR3nt: TGTGCCAGCCGGAAAGCGGGTTACAGCACAGATACGCAGTATTTT
CDR3aa: CASRKAGYSTDTQYF

abundance: NA
j_gene: TRBJ1-2
v_gene: TRBV15
d_gene: TRBD1
len: 15
CDR3nt: TGTGCCACCAGCAGAGTGGCCAGGGGGTCCTATGGCTACACCTTC
CDR3aa: CATSRVARGSYGYTF

abundance: NA
j_gene: TRBJ2-7
v_gene: TRBV7-9
d_gene: NA
len: 14
CDR3nt: TGTGCCAGCAGCGCGGGGTTAATAGGAGGGGAGCAGTACTTC
CDR3aa: CASSAGLIGGEQYF

abundance: once
j_gene: TRBJ2-7
v_gene: TRBV28
d_gene: NA
len: 14
CDR3nt: TGTGCCAGCAGCGCCGTTCGGGATTCCTACGAGCAGTACTTC
CDR3aa: CASSAVRDSYEQYF

abundance: NA
j_gene: TRBJ1-1
v_gene: TRBV9
d_gene: NA
len: 14
CDR3nt: TGTGCCAGCAGCCCGACTACAGCGAACACTGAAGCTTTCTTT
CDR3aa: CASSPTTANTEAFF

abundance: once
j_gene: TRBJ2-7
v_gene: TRBV30
d_gene: TRBD1
len: 14
CDR3nt: TGTGCCTGGAGTGTACTACAGGGGAGAGGCGAGCAGTACTTC
CDR3aa: CAWSVLQGRGEQYF

abundance: NA
j_gene: TRBJ1-2
v_gene: TRBV3-1/TRBV3-2
d_gene: TRBD1
len: 14
CDR3nt: TGTGCCAGCAGCCCCAGCCTGACAGGGACGTCCTACACCTTC
CDR3aa: CASSPSLTGTSYTF

abundance: NA
j_gene: TRBJ2-3
v_gene: TRBV28
d_gene: NA
len: 12
CDR3nt: TGTGCCAGCCGTGAGAGGACAGATACGCAGTATTTT
CDR3aa: CASRERTDTQYF

abundance: NA
j_gene: TRBJ1-3
v_gene: TRBV5-5
d_gene: NA
len: 13
CDR3nt: TGTGCCAGCAGCTTGGAGGTGGGGGGCACCATATATTTT
CDR3aa: CASSLEVGGTIYF

abundance: NA
j_gene: TRBJ2-5
v_gene: TRBV12-3/TRBV12-4
d_gene: NA
len: 12
CDR3nt: TGTGCCAGCAGTTTAATCGGGGAGACCCAGTACTTC
CDR3aa: CASSLIGETQYF

abundance: NA
j_gene: TRBJ1-1
v_gene: TRBV20-1
d_gene: NA
len: 14
CDR3nt: TGCAGTGCTAGTAAAACGTACATGAACACTGAAGCTTTCTTT
CDR3aa: CSASKTYMNTEAFF

abundance: NA
j_gene: TRBJ1-2
v_gene: TRBV6-5
d_gene: NA
len: 14
CDR3nt: TGTGCCAGCAGAGTACCGGGACTCGGGGGTGGCTACACCTTC
CDR3aa: CASRVPGLGGGYTF

abundance: NA
j_gene: TRBJ2-5
v_gene: TRBV28
d_gene: TRBD2
len: 17
CDR3nt: TGTGCCAGCAGTAGACCGGGGGGACTAGCGGGTCATGGGACCCAGTACTTC
CDR3aa: CASSRPGGLAGHGTQYF

abundance: NA
j_gene: TRBJ2-2
v_gene: TRBV13
d_gene: NA
len: 16
CDR3nt: TGTGCCAGCAGCTTAGGACTAGCCGGACCTACCGGGGAGCTGTTTTTT
CDR3aa: CASSLGLAGPTGELFF

abundance: NA
j_gene: TRBJ1-2
v_gene: TRBV30
d_gene: NA
len: 12
CDR3nt: TGTGCCTGGGGGCGGTCTAACTATGGCTACACCTTC
CDR3aa: CAWGRSNYGYTF

abundance: NA
j_gene: TRBJ2-7
v_gene: TRBV10-1
d_gene: TRBD1
len: 16
CDR3nt: TGCGCCAGCAGTGAGCCGGGGACAGGGGGCATCTACGAGCAGTACTTC
CDR3aa: CASSEPGTGGIYEQYF

abundance: NA
j_gene: TRBJ1-6
v_gene: TRBV29-1
d_gene: TRBD1
len: 13
CDR3nt: TGCAGCGTTCGGACAGGGGCTAATTCACCCCTCCACTTT
CDR3aa: CSVRTGANSPLHF

abundance: NA
j_gene: TRBJ1-2
v_gene: TRBV6-5
d_gene: TRBD1
len: 13
CDR3nt: TGTGCCAGCAGTAACGACAGGGCCTATGGCTACACCTTC
CDR3aa: CASSNDRAYGYTF

abundance: NA
j_gene: TRBJ2-2
v_gene: TRBV4-2
d_gene: TRBD2
len: 22
CDR3nt: TGTGCCAGCAGCCCAACCGTGTCCGCGGTCTCCGCCCGGGGGGAGATCGCCGGGGAGCTGTTTTTT
CDR3aa: CASSPTVSAVSARGEIAGELFF

abundance: NA
j_gene: TRBJ1-2
v_gene: TRBV24-1
d_gene: TRBD1
len: 14
CDR3nt: TGTGCCACCAGTGTCACAGGGGGCGGCGGTGGCTACACCTTC
CDR3aa: CATSVTGGGGGYTF